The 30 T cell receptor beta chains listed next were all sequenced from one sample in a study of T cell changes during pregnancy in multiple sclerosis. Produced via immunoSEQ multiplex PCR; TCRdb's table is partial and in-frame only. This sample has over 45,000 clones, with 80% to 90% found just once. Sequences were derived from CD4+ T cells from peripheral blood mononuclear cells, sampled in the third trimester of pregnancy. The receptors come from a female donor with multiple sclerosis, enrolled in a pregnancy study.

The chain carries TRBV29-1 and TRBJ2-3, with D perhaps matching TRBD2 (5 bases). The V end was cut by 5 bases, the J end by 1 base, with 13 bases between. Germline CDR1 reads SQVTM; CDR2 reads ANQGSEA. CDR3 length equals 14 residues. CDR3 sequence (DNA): TGCAGCGTTCGAGTGTGGCGGGGCACAGATACGCAGTATTTT. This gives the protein CSVRVWRGTDTQYF.

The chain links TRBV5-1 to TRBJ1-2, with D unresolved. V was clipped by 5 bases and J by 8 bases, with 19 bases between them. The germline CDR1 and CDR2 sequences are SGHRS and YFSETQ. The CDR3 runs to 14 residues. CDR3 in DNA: TGCGCCAGCAGTGAGGAGGTTTCTTACTGGGGCTACACCTTC. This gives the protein CASSEEVSYWGYTF.

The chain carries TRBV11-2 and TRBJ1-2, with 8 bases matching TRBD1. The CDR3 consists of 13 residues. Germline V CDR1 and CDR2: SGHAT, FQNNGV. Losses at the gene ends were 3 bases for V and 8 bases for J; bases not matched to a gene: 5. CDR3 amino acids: CASSFQRDRGYTF. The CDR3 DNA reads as TGTGCCAGCAGCTTTCAGAGGGACAGGGGCTACACCTTC.

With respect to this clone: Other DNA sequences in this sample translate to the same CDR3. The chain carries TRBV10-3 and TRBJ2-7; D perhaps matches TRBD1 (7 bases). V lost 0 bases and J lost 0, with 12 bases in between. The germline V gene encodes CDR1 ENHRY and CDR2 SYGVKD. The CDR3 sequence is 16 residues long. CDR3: CAISESEGQISYEQYF. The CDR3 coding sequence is TGTGCCATCAGTGAGTCGGAGGGACAGATCTCCTACGAGCAGTACTTC.

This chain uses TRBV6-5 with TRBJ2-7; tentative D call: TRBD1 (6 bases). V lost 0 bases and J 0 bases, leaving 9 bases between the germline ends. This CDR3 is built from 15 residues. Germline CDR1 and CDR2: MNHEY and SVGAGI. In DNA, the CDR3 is TGTGCCAGCAGTTACTCATACAGGGTCTCCTACGAGCAGTACTTC. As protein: CASSYSYRVSYEQYF.

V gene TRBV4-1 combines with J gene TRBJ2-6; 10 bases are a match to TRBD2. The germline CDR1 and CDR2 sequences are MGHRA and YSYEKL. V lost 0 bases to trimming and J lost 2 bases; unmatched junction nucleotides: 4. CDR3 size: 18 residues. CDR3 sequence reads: CASSQEPSGSPGANVLTF. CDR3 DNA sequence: TGCGCCAGCAGCCAAGAACCTAGCGGGAGTCCTGGGGCCAACGTCCTGACTTTC.

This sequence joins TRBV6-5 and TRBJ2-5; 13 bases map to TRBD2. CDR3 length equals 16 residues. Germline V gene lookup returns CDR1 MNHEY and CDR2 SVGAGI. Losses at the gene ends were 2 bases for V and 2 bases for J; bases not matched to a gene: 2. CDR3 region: CASSYGLAGAQETQYF. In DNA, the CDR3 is TGTGCCAGCAGTTACGGACTAGCGGGGGCGCAAGAGACCCAGTACTTC.

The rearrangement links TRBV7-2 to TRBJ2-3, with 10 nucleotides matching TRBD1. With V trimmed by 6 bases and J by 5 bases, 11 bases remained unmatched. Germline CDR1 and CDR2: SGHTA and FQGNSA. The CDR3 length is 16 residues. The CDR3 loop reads CASRQPGQGRRDTQYF. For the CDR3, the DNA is TGTGCCAGCAGGCAACCGGGACAGGGGAGAAGAGATACGCAGTATTTT. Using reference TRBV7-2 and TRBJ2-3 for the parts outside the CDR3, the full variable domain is GAGVSQSPSNKVTEKGKDVELRCDPISGHTALYWYRQSLGQGLEFLIYFQGNSAPDKSGLPSDRFSAERTGGSVSTLTIQRTQQEDSAVYLCASRQPGQGRRDTQYFGPGTRLTVL.

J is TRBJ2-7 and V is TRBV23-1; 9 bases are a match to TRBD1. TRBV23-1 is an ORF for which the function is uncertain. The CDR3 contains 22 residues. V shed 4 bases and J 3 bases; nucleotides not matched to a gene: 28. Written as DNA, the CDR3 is TGCGCCAGCAGTCTTTCGCTCCCACCGGGACAGGGCAACCATTTTCCGCACTACGAGCAGTACTTC. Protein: CASSLSLPPGQGNHFPHYEQYF.

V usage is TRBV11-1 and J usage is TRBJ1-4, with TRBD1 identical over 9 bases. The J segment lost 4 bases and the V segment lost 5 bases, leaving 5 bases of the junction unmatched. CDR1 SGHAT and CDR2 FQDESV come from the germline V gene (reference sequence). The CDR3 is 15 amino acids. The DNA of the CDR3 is TGTGCCAGCAGCCTACTGGGACAGGGTAATGAAAAACTGTTTTTT. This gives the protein CASSLLGQGNEKLFF.

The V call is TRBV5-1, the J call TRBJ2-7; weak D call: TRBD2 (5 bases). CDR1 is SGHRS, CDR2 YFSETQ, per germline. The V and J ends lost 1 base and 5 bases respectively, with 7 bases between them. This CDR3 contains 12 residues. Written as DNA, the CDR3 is TGCGCCAGCAGCTTGCCCGGGAACGAGCAGTACTTC. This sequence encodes CASSLPGNEQYF.

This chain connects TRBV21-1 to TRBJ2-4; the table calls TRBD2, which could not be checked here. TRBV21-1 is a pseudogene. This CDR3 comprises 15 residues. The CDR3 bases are TGTGCCAGCAGCAAAGACGAGCCCGGCAAAAACATTCAGTACTTC. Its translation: CASSKDEPGKNIQYF.

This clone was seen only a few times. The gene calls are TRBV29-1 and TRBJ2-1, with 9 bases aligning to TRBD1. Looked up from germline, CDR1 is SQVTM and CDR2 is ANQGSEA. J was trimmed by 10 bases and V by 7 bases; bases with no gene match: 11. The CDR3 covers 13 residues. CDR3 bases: TGCAGCGGGCAGAGGGGACAGGGTTTGGAGCAGTTCTTC. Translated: CSGQRGQGLEQFF.

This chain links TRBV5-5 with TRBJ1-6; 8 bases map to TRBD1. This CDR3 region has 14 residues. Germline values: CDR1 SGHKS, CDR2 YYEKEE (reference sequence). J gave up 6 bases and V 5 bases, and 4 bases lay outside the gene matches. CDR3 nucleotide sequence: TGTGCCAGCAGTTCCGACAGGGGTAATTCACCCCTCCACTTT. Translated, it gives CASSSDRGNSPLHF.

DNA of the CDR3: TGCGCCAGCAGCTTGCTGACAGGGGATTCACCCCTCCACTTT. Its translation is CASSLLTGDSPLHF. The chain uses TRBV5-1 and TRBJ1-6; 8 bases map to TRBD1. The CDR3 loop spans 14 amino acids. Germline V gives CDR1 SGHRS, CDR2 YFSETQ. V trimming: 1 base; J trimming: 8 bases; junction bases outside the gene matches: 2.

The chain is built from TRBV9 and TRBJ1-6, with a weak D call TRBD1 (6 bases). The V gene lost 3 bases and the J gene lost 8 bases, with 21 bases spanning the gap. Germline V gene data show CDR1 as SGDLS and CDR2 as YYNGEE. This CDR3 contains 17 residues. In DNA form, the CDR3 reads TGTGCCAGCAGCGGACGTCTTGCCACAGGGTTCGATTCACCCCTCCACTTT. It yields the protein CASSGRLATGFDSPLHF.

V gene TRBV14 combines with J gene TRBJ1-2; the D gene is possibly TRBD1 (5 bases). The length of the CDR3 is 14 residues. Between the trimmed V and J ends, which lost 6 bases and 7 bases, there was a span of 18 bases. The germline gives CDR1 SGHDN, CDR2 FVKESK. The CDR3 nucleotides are TGTGCCAGCAGGCATACGGCGGGGCTAAGTGGCTACACCTTC. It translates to CASRHTAGLSGYTF.

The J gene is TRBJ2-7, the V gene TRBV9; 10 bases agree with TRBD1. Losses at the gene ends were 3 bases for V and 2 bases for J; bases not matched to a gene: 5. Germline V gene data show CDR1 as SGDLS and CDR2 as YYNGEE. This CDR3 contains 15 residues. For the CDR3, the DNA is TGTGCCAGCAGCGCGGGACAGGGGTCCCCCTACGAGCAGTACTTC. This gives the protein CASSAGQGSPYEQYF.

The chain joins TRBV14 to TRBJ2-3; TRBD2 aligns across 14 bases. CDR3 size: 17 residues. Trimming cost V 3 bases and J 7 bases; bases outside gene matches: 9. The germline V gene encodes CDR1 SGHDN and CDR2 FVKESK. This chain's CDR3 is CASSQNRLAGGPHTQYF. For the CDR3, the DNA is TGTGCCAGCAGCCAGAATCGACTAGCGGGAGGGCCGCATACGCAGTATTTT.

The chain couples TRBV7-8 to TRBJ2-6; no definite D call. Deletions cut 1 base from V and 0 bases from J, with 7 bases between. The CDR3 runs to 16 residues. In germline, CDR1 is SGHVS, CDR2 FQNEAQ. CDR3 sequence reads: CASSLDRASGANVLTF. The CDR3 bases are TGTGCCAGCAGCTTAGATAGAGCCTCTGGGGCCAACGTCCTGACTTTC.

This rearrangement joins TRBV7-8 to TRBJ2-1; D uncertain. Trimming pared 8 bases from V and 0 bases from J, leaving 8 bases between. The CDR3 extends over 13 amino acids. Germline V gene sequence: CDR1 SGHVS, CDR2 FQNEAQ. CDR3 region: CASRESSYNEQFF. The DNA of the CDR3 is TGTGCCAGCCGAGAGAGCTCCTACAATGAGCAGTTCTTC.

CDR3 loop: CASSLDGVNTEAFF. CDR3 nucleotides: TGTGCCAGCAGCTTAGACGGGGTGAACACTGAAGCTTTCTTT. J is TRBJ1-1 and V is TRBV11-3; unclear D gene. CDR1 is SGHNT, CDR2 YENEEA, per germline. Trimming cost V 0 bases and J 0 bases, with 5 bases left between them. The CDR3 runs 14 residues.

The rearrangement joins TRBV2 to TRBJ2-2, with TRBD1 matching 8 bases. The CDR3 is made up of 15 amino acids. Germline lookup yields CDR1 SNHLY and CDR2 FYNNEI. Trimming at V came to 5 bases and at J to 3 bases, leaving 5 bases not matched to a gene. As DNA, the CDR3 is TGTGCCAGCAGTCGGGACAGGAGGGACACCGGGGAGCTGTTTTTT. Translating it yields CASSRDRRDTGELFF.

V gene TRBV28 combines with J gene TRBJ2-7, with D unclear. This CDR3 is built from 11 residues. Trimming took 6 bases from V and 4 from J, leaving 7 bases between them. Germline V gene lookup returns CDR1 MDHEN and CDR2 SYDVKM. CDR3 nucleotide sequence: TGTGCCAGCAGCTCTTTGTACGAGCAGTACTTC. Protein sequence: CASSSLYEQYF.

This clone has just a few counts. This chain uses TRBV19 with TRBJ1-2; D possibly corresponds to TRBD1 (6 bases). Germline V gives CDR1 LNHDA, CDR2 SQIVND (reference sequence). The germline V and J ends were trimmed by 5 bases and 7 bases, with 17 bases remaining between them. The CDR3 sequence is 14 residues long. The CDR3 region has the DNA TGTGCCAGTAGTTTTCGCATAGGGGGTGGTGGCTACACCTTC. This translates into CASSFRIGGGGYTF.

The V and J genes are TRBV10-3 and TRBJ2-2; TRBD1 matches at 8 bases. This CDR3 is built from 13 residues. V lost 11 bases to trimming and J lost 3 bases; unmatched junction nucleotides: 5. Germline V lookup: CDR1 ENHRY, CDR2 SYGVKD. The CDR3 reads CAYNRGDTGELFF. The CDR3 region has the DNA TGTGCCTATAACAGGGGGGACACCGGGGAGCTGTTTTTT.

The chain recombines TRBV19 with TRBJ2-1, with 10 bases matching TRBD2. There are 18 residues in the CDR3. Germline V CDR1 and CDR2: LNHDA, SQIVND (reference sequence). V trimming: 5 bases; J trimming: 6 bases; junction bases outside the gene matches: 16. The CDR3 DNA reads TGTGCCAGTAGTCCAGTCAGTAGCGGGAGGTTCTTGGGCAATGAGCAGTTCTTC. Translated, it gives CASSPVSSGRFLGNEQFF.

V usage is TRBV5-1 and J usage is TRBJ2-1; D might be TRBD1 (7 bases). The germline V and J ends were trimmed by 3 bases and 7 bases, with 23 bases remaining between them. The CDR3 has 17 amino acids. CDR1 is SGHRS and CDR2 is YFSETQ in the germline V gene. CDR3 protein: CASSWGEGAEGRNEQFF. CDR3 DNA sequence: TGCGCCAGCAGCTGGGGAGAGGGGGCGGAGGGGCGTAATGAGCAGTTCTTC.

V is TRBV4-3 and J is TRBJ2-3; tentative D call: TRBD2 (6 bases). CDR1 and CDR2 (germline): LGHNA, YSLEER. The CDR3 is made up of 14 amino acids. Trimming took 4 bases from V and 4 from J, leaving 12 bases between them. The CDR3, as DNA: TGCGCCAGCAGCCGCCGACTAGGGGCAGATACGCAGTATTTT. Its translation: CASSRRLGADTQYF.

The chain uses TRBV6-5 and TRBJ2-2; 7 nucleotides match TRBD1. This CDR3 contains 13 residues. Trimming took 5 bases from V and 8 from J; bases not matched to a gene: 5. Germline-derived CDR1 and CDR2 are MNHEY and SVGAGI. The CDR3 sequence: CASSGQVTGELFF. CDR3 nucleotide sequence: TGTGCCAGCAGTGGACAGGTCACGGGGGAGCTGTTTTTT.